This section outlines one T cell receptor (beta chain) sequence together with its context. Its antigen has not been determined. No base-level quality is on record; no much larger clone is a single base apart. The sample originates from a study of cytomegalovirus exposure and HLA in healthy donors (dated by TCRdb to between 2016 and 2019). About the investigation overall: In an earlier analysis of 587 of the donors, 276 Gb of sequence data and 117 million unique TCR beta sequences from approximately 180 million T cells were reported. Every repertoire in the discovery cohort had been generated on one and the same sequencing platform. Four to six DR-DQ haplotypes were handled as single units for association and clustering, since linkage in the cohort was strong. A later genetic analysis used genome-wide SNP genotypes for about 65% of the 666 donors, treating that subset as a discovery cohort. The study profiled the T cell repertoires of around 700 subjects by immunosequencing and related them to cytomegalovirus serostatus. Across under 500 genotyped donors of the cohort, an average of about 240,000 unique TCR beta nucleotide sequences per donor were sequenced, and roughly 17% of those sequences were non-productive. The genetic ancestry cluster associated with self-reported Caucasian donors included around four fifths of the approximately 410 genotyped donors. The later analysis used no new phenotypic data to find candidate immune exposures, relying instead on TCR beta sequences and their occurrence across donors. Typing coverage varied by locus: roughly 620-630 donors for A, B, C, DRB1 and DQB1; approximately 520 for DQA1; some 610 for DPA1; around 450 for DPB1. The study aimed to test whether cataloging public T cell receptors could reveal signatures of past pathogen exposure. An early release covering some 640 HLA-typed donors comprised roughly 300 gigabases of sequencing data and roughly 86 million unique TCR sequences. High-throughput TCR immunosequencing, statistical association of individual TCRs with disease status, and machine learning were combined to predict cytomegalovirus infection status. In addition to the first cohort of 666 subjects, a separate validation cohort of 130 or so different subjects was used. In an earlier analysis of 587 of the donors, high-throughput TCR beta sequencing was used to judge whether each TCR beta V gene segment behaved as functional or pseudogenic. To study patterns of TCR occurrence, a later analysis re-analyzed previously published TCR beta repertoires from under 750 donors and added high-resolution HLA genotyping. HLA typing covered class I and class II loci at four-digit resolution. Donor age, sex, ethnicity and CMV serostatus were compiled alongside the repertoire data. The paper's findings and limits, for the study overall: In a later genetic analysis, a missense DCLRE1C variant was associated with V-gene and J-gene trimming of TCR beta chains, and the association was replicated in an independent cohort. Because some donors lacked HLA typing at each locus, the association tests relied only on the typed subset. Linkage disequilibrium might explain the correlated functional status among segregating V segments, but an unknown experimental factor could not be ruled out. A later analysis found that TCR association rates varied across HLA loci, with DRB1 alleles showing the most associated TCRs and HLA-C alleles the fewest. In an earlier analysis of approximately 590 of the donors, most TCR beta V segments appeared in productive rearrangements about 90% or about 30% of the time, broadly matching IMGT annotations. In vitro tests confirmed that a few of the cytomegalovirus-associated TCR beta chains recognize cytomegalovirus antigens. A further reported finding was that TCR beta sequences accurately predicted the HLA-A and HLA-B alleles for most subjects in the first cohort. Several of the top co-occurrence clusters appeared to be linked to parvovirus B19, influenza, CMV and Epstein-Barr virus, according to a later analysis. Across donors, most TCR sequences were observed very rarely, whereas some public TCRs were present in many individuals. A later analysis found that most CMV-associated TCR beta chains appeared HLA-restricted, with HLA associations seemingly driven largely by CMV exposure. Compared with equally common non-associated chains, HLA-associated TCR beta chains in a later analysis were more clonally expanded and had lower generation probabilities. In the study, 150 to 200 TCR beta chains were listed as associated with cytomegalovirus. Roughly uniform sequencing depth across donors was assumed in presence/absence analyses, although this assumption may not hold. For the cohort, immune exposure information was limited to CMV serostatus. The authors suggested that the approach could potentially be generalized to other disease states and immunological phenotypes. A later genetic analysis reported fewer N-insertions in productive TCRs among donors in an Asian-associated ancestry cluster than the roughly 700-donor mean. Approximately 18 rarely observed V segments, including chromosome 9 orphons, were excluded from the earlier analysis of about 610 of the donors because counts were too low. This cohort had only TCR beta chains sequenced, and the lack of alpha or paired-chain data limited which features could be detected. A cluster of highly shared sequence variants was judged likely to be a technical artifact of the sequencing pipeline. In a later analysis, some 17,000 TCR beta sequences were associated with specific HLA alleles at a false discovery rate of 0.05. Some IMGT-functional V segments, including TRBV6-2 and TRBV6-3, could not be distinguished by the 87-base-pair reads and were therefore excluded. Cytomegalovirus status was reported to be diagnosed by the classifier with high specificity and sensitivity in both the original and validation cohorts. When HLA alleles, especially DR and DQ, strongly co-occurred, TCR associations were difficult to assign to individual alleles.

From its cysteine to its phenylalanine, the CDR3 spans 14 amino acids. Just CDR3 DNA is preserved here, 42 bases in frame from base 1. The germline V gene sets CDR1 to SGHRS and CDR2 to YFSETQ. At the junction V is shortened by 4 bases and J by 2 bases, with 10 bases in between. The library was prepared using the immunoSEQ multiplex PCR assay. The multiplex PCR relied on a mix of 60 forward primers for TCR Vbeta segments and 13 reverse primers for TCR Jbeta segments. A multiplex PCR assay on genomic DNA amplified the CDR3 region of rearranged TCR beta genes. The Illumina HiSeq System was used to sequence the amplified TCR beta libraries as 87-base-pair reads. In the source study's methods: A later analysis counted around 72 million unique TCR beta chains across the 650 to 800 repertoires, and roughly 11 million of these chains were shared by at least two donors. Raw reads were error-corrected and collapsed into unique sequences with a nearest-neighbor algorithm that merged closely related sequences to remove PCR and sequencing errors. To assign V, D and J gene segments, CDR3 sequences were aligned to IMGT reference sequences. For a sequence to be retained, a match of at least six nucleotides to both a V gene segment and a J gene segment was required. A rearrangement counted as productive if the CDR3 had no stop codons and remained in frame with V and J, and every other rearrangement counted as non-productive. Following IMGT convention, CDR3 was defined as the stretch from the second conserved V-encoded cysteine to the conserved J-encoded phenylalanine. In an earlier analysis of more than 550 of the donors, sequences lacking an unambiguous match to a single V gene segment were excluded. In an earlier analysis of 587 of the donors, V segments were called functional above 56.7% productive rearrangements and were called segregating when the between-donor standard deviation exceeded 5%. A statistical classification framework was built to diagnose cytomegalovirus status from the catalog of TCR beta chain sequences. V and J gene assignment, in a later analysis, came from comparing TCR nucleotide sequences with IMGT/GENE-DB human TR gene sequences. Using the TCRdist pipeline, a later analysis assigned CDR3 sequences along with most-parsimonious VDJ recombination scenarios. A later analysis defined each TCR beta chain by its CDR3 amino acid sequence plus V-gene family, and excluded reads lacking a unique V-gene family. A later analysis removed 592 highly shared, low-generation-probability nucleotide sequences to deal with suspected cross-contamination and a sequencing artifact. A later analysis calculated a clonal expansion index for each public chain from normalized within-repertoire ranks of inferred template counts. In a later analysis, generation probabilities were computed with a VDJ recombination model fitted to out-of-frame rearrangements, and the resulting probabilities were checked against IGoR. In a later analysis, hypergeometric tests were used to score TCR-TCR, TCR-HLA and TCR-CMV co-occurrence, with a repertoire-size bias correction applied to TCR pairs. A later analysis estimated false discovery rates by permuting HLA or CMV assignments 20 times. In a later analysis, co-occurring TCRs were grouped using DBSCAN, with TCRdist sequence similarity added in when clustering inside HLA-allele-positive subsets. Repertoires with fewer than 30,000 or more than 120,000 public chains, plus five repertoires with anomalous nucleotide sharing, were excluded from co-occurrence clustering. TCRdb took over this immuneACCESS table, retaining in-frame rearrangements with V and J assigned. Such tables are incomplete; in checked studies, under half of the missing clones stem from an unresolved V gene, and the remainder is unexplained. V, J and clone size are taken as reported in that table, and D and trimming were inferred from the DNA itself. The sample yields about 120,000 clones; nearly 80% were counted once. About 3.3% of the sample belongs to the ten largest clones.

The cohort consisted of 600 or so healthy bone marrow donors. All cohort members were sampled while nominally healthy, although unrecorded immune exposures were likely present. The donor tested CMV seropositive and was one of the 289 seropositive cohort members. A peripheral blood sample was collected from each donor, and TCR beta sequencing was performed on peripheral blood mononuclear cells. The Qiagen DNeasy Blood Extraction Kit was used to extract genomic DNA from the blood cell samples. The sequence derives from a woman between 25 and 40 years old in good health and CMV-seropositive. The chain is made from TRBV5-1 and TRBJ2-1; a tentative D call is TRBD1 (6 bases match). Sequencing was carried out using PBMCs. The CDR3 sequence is CASSRRQAYNEQFF. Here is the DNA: TGCGCCAGCAGCCGGCGACAGGCCTACAATGAGCAGTTCTTC.